These T cell receptor beta chains were read from a single sample in a study of blood T cell repertoires in COVID-19. TCRdb's copy holds only in-frame clones and misses some; the assay was immunoSEQ multiplex PCR. The sample shows some 200,000 clones, over 75% of them seen only once. Sequencing was done on a sample of peripheral blood. These receptors were obtained from an elderly woman with acute or convalescent COVID-19. CDR3s include the opening cysteine and the closing phenylalanine or tryptophan. The D gene is left open where the match is weak. For some rows the clone size is stated as once, few or many, or as a class when expanded; others skip it.

V gene	CDR3 length	D gene	clone size	CDR3 protein
TRBV6-5	14	TRBD2	.	CASRRGLAGDEQYF
TRBV19	15	.	.	CASSPPRDRPTEQYF
TRBV2	15	TRBD2	.	CASRGLSGGYNEQFF
TRBV5-1	12	.	.	CASSIGHPELFF
TRBV5-1	15	.	once	CASSFGGSQGQPQHF
TRBV25-1	13	.	.	CASSERWNTEAFF
TRBV19	17	TRBD1	.	CASSINRGEYSNQPQHF
TRBV4-1	15	TRBD2	.	CASSPWRGVNNEQFF
TRBV12-3/TRBV12-4	12	.	.	CASSYRVGIQYF
TRBV18	14	.	.	CASSPTGLNTEAFF
TRBV5-4	14	TRBD1	.	CASSPVRGSGEAFF
TRBV6-6	15	.	.	CASSYSLQMNTEAFF
TRBV19	13	.	.	CASSIDPNQPQHF
TRBV2	14	TRBD1	.	CASSGQGADQPQHF
TRBV3-1/TRBV3-2	17	.	.	CASSQDRRGKRENIQYF
TRBV6-2/TRBV6-3	15	TRBD2	.	CASSSSGGNTGELFF
TRBV7-3	14	TRBD1	.	CASRDDRVETEAFF
TRBV5-3	17	.	.	CARSFIPMFQGNTEAFF
TRBV7-9	13	TRBD1	.	CASSFEGGRGYTF
TRBV10-3	14	TRBD1	.	CAINPDRGGTEAFF
TRBV5-1	14	TRBD1	.	CASSEGTVGNTIYF
TRBV5-8	14	TRBD1	.	CASSTDRVYNEQFF
TRBV29-1	12	.	.	CSAGDKNYGYTF
TRBV7-6	16	.	.	CASSLGGRANTGELFF